This T cell receptor (beta chain) was documented in a study of blood T cell repertoires in COVID-19 (dated by TCRdb to 2018 to 2021). For the study in its entirety: The collaborator samples originated in the United States, Italy and Spain and spanned the acute and convalescent phases of COVID-19. The prospective study material was composed of cDNA or gDNA derived from T cells, B-cell-depleted T cells, or PBMCs. Deeply sampled blood TCRbeta repertoires from subjects exposed to, actively infected with, or recovered from COVID-19 were included in the dataset. The repertoires were made available in a free public database intended to serve as a resource for research on the immune response to SARS-CoV-2. The samples were drawn from two sources: the first 160 participants of the ongoing ImmuneRACE study, and 1,200 or so subjects contributed by 6 global collaborators. The sample metadata nearly always contained a de-identified subject ID, COVID-19 status, age in years and sex. Where HLA class I and class II types were available, the types were taken from metadata supplied by the sample provider, not from assay-based typing. Broader findings and caveats from the paper: How much clinical and demographic metadata was included differed by source and by participant, and the metadata was provided uncurated.

Comment on this clone: This clone's antigen is unknown. No much larger clone exists at a distance of one base, and base qualities are not known.

TCRbeta CDR3 regions were amplified from genomic DNA by means of the immunoSEQ Assay, a bias-controlled multiplex PCR. Per the source publication's procedure: Nucleated cell counts per sample were estimated from amplification of reference gene primers within the assay. Sequence reads were collapsed and filtered to measure the absolute abundance of every unique TCRbeta CDR3 rearrangement. For each sample, productive Simpson clonality was calculated by taking the square root of Simpson's diversity index across productive rearrangements. This is the immuneACCESS table as TCRdb keeps it, with only in-frame sequences that have V and J called. A part of the clones is gone; compared with another copy, unresolved V genes explain less than half, and the rest is unexplained. V, J and clone size derive from that table, while D and trimming were established from the DNA sequence. The table for this sample lists 240,000 or so clones; roughly 91% of them were counted only once. Clones ranked in the top ten supply 0.9% to 1% of the sample.

Samples from volunteer blood donors who had recovered from COVID-19 were contributed by a second Seattle source. The collaborating institutions used their own protocols to collect whole blood in K2EDTA tubes. For TCRbeta analysis, collaborators shipped samples as frozen whole blood, isolated PBMCs, or DNA extracted from either of those sample types. V sheds 0 bases and J sheds 1 base, leaving 3 bases between their ends. CDR1 and CDR2 were assigned from the germline V gene as SGDLS and YYNGEE. From the cysteine up to the phenylalanine, the CDR3 has a length of 13 residues. The entry retains the CDR3 DNA only, 39 bases that are in frame from base 1.

The specimen sequenced was peripheral blood. The origin of this receptor is a middle-aged woman who had recovered from COVID-19. Recombination joined TRBV9 with TRBJ2-3; a confident D gene designation cannot be given. The base sequence is TGTGCCAGCAGCGTAGCAGGCACAGATACGCAGTATTTT. It translates to CASSVAGTDTQYF.